Included here is one T cell receptor (beta chain) sequence, with context. No antigen is known for it. Base qualities are not recorded, but no much larger clone differs from it by a single base. This sample stems from a study of cytomegalovirus exposure and HLA in healthy donors (dated by TCRdb to about 2017). Study-wide context: In an earlier analysis of 587 of the donors, around 300 Gb of sequence data and 100 million or so unique TCR beta sequences from 180 million or so T cells were reported. Besides the first cohort of approximately 670 subjects, a separate validation cohort made up of over 100 different subjects was used. High-throughput TCR immunosequencing, statistical association of individual TCRs with disease status, and machine learning were combined to predict cytomegalovirus infection status. Alongside the repertoire data, information on donor age, sex, ethnicity and CMV serostatus was compiled. On average, 235,054 unique TCR beta nucleotide sequences were sequenced per donor among some 420 genotyped donors of the cohort, with about 17% of those sequences being non-productive. An earlier analysis of 500 to 750 of the donors applied high-throughput TCR beta sequencing to assess whether each TCR beta V gene segment acted as functional or pseudogenic. About five DR-DQ haplotypes were handled as single units for association and clustering because linkage in the cohort was strong. The later analysis used no new phenotypic data to find candidate immune exposures, relying instead on TCR beta sequences and their occurrence across donors. The number of typed donors differed by locus: about 620-630 for A, B, C, DRB1 and DQB1; about 520 for DQA1; 606 for DPA1; and roughly 490 for DPB1. An early release covering about 600 HLA-typed donors comprised about 320 gigabases of sequencing data and roughly 85 million unique TCR sequences. The study profiled the T cell repertoires of fewer than 850 subjects by immunosequencing and related them to cytomegalovirus serostatus. In a later genetic analysis, genome-wide SNP genotypes for about three fifths of the 666 donors were used, and that subset was treated as a discovery cohort. Both class I and class II loci were covered by HLA typing, at four-digit resolution. Every repertoire in the discovery cohort had been generated on one and the same sequencing platform. The genetic ancestry cluster associated with self-reported Caucasian donors included 81% of the 300 to 400 genotyped donors. A later analysis re-examined previously published TCR beta repertoires from more than 550 donors and added high-resolution HLA genotyping to investigate patterns of TCR occurrence. The study aimed to test whether signatures of past pathogen exposure could be identified by cataloging public T cell receptors.

The full study reports these points: A further reported finding was that TCR beta sequences accurately predicted the HLA-A and HLA-B alleles for most subjects in the first cohort. A total of 150 to 200 TCR beta chains were listed by the study as associated with cytomegalovirus. Broadly in line with IMGT annotations, most TCR beta V segments showed up in productive rearrangements about 87% or about 30% of the time in an earlier analysis of a few hundred of the donors. According to a later genetic analysis, donors in an Asian-associated ancestry cluster had fewer N-insertions in productive TCRs than the approximately 700-donor mean. While some public TCRs were present in many individuals, most TCR sequences turned up only very rarely across donors. A later genetic analysis associated a missense DCLRE1C variant with V-gene and J-gene trimming of TCR beta chains, and an independent cohort replicated the association. In a later analysis, HLA-associated TCR beta chains were found to be more clonally expanded and to have lower generation probabilities than equally common non-associated chains. Cytomegalovirus status was reported to be diagnosed by the classifier with high specificity and sensitivity in both the original and validation cohorts. The only immune exposure information available for the cohort was CMV serostatus. Some IMGT-functional V segments, including TRBV6-2 and TRBV6-3, could not be distinguished by the 87-base-pair reads and were therefore excluded. The cohort was sequenced for TCR beta chains only, and without alpha or paired-chain data the features that could be detected were limited. At a false discovery rate of 0.05, a later analysis linked approximately 18,000 TCR beta sequences to specific HLA alleles. A cluster of highly shared sequence variants was judged likely to be a technical artifact of the sequencing pipeline. It was suggested by the authors that the approach could potentially be generalized to other disease states and immunological phenotypes. Correlated functional status among segregating V segments might be attributable to linkage disequilibrium, but an unknown experimental factor could not be ruled out. A later analysis reported that several top co-occurrence clusters appeared linked to parvovirus B19, influenza, CMV and Epstein-Barr virus. In a later analysis, most CMV-associated TCR beta chains were found to appear HLA-restricted, with HLA associations seemingly driven largely by CMV exposure. Because some donors lacked HLA typing at each locus, the association tests relied only on the typed subset. Because counts were too low, seventeen rarely observed V segments, including chromosome 9 orphons, were excluded from the earlier analysis of several hundred of the donors. Three of the identified cytomegalovirus-associated TCR beta chains were confirmed in vitro to be specific for cytomegalovirus antigens. Sequencing depth was assumed to be roughly uniform across donors in the presence/absence analyses, though that assumption may not hold. Assigning TCR associations to individual alleles was difficult when HLA alleles, especially DR and DQ, strongly co-occurred. In a later analysis, the rate of TCR association differed among HLA loci, with DRB1 alleles having the most associated TCRs and HLA-C alleles having the fewest.

The cohort comprised some 680 healthy bone marrow donors. At the time of sampling, all cohort members were nominally healthy, though unrecorded immune exposures were likely present. The donor tested CMV seronegative, placing the donor among the 352 seronegative members of the cohort. Each donor provided a peripheral blood sample, and peripheral blood mononuclear cells were used for TCR beta sequencing. Genomic DNA extraction from the blood cell samples was performed with the Qiagen DNeasy Blood Extraction Kit. CDR1 MDHEN and CDR2 SYDVKM were looked up in the germline V gene. Deletion took 2 bases off V and 5 bases off J, with a span of 10 bases between the germline ends. Including the terminal cysteine and phenylalanine, the CDR3 comprises 13 residues. The sequence is cut down to CDR3 DNA, 39 bases in frame from base 1. Libraries were made using the immunoSEQ multiplex PCR assay. The multiplex PCR relied on a mix of 60 forward primers for TCR Vbeta segments and 13 reverse primers for TCR Jbeta segments. Amplification of the CDR3 region of rearranged TCR beta genes was performed with a multiplex PCR assay on genomic DNA. On the Illumina HiSeq System, the amplified TCR beta libraries were sequenced as 87-base-pair reads. The original pipeline was this. Across the roughly 700 repertoires, a later analysis counted some 80 million unique TCR beta chains, approximately 10 million of which were shared by at least two donors. To remove PCR and sequencing errors, raw reads were error-corrected and collapsed into unique sequences using a nearest-neighbor algorithm that merged closely related sequences. V, D and J gene segments were assigned by aligning CDR3 sequences to IMGT reference sequences. For a sequence to be retained, a match of at least six nucleotides to both a V gene segment and a J gene segment was required. Rearrangements were called productive when the CDR3 lacked stop codons and stayed in frame with V and J; all others were non-productive. Following IMGT convention, CDR3 was defined as the stretch from the second conserved V-encoded cysteine to the conserved J-encoded phenylalanine. In an earlier analysis of some 550 of the donors, sequences lacking an unambiguous match to a single V gene segment were excluded. In an earlier analysis of approximately 550 of the donors, V segments were called functional above 56.7% productive rearrangements and were called segregating when the between-donor standard deviation exceeded 5%. A statistical classification framework was built for diagnosing cytomegalovirus status from the catalog of TCR beta chain sequences. A later analysis assigned V and J genes by comparing TCR nucleotide sequences with IMGT/GENE-DB human TR gene sequences. A later analysis assigned CDR3 sequences and most-parsimonious VDJ recombination scenarios with the TCRdist pipeline. In a later analysis, each TCR beta chain was defined by its CDR3 amino acid sequence together with its V-gene family, and reads lacking a unique V-gene family were excluded. In a later analysis, several hundred highly shared, low-generation-probability nucleotide sequences were removed to address suspected cross-contamination and a sequencing artifact. In a later analysis, a clonal expansion index for each public chain was calculated from normalized within-repertoire ranks of inferred template counts. In a later analysis, generation probabilities were computed using a VDJ recombination model fitted to out-of-frame rearrangements, and the results were checked against IGoR. In a later analysis, hypergeometric tests were used to score TCR-TCR, TCR-HLA and TCR-CMV co-occurrence, with a repertoire-size bias correction applied to TCR pairs. A later analysis estimated false discovery rates by permuting HLA or CMV assignments 20 times. In a later analysis, co-occurring TCRs were grouped using DBSCAN, with TCRdist sequence similarity added in when clustering inside HLA-allele-positive subsets. Repertoires with fewer than 30,000 or more than 120,000 public chains were left out of co-occurrence clustering, as were five repertoires with anomalous nucleotide sharing. TCRdb retrieved this table from immuneACCESS and kept in-frame rearrangements only. Not all clones are present; in checked studies, unresolved V genes account for under half, and no reason is known for the remainder. V and J calls plus clone size are reproduced from that table; the DNA served to infer D and trimming. This sample is represented by under 150,000 clones; roughly four fifths of them were singletons. The leading ten clones occupy 1.6% of the sample.

The specimen was PBMCs. The rearranged segments are TRBV28 and TRBJ2-7, with the D gene too uncertain to name. The clonotype was recovered from a woman under 30 in good health and CMV-seronegative. The CDR3 amino acid sequence is: CASSLMIRDEQYF. The DNA sequence is as follows: TGTGCCAGCAGTTTAATGATACGAGACGAGCAGTACTTC.